Sequencing of this T cell receptor beta chain was carried out in a study of T cell responses to AZD1222 COVID-19 vaccine. General study findings and limits: Clonal diversity may have been underestimated in mostly white British donors.

Germline V gene lookup returns CDR1 SGHVS and CDR2 FQNEAQ. The V and J ends lost 1 base and 5 bases, in that order; junction bases with no gene match: 5. This CDR3 contains 16 residues. Regarding this clone: The antigen remains undetermined.

Some clones are missing from TCRdb's copy, which holds only in-frame ones; the method was immunoSEQ multiplex PCR. The sample includes over 20,000 clones, 88% of them seen just once. This chain links TRBV7-8 with TRBJ2-5, with 12 bases lining up with TRBD2. Sequencing used peripheral blood, obtained 28 days after the second AZD1222 dose. This sequence was found in an adult who received the AZD1222 COVID-19 vaccine. Written as DNA, the CDR3 is TGTGCCAGCAGCTTAGTCCCTAGCGGGGGGGCGGAGACCCAGTACTTC. It specifies CASSLVPSGGAETQYF.